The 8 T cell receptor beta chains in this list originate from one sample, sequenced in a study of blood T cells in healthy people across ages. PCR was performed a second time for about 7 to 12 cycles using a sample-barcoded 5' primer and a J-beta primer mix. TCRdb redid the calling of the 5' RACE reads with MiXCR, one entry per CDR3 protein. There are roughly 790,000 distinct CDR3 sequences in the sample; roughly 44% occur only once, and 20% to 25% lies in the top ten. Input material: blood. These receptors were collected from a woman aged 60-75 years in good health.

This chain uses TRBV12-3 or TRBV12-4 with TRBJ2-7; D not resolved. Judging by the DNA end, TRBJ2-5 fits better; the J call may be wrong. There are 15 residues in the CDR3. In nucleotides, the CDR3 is TGTGCCAGCAGTTCAGCGCTACAATTGGGTGAGACCCAGTACTTC. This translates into CASSSALQLGETQYF.

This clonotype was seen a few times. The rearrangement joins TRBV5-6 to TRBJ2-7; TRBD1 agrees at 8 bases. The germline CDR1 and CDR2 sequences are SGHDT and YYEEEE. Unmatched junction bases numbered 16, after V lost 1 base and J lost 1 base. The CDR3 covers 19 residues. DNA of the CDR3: TGTGCCAGCAGCTTGTTCGGACAGGGCCTTCTCTTCACGTCCTACGAGCAGTACTTC. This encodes CASSLFGQGLLFTSYEQYF.

In DNA, the CDR3 is TGTGCCAGCAGTCTCGAAGCGGGAGGAAGATACAATGAGCAGTTCTTC. Residues: CASSLEAGGRYNEQFF. The V gene is TRBV28, the J gene TRBJ2-1, with 9 bases identical to TRBD2. From germline, CDR1 is MDHEN and CDR2 SYDVKM. The CDR3 is made up of 16 amino acids. V shed 5 bases and J 4 bases; nucleotides not matched to a gene: 9.

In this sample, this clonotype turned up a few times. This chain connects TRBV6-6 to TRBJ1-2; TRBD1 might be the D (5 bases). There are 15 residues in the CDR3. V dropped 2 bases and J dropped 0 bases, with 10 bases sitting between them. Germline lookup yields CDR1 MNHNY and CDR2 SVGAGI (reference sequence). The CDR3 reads CASSYGTSTNYGYTF. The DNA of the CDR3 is TGTGCCAGCAGTTACGGGACCTCTACTAACTATGGCTACACCTTC.

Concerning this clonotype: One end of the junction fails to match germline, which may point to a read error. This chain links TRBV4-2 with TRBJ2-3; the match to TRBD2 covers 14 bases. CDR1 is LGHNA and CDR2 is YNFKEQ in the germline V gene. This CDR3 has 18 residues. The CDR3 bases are TGTGCCGGCAGCCAGGGACTAGCGGGAGTAGAATCCACAGATACGCAGTATTTT. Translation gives CAGSQGLAGVESTDTQYF.

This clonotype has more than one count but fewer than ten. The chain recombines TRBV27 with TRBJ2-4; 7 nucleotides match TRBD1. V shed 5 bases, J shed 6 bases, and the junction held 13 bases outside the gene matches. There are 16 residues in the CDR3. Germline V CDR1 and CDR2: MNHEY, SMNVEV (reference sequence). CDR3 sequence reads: CASSSLPSGQTNIQYF. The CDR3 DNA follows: TGTGCCAGCAGTAGCCTCCCTTCGGGACAGACAAACATTCAGTACTTC.

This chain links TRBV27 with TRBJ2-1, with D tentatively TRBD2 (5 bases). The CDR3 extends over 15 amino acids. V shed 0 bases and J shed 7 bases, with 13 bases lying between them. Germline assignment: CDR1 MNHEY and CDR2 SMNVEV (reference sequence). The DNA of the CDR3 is TGTGCCAGCAGTTTATCGGCTAACGGGAAAAATGAGCAGTTCTTC. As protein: CASSLSANGKNEQFF.

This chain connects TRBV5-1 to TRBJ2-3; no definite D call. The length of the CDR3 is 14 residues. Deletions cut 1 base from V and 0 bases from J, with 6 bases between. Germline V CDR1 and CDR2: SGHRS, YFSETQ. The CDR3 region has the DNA TGCGCCAGCAGCTTGTTCCTGAGCACAGATACGCAGTATTTT. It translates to CASSLFLSTDTQYF. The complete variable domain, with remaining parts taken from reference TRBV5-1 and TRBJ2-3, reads KAGVTQTPRYLIKTRGQQVTLSCSPISGHRSVSWYQQTPGQGLQFLFEYFSETQRNKGNFPGRFSGRQFSNSRSEMNVSTLELGDSALYLCASSLFLSTDTQYFGPGTRLTVL.